One and the same sample provided the 26 T cell receptor beta chains below, sequenced in a study of shared clonotypes between healthy human individuals. Profiled with immunoSEQ multiplex PCR; TCRdb holds only in-frame clones, not every one. The table has around 1.9 million clones, 93% seen once. Positively selected for CCR7, the CD45RO-negative cells used as naive CD8 cells excluded terminally differentiated effector memory CD45RA+ cells. Sequenced sample: naive CD8+ T cells from PBMCs. Receptor source: a man between 18 and 35 years old in good health. Some clones in this sample may be carry-over from other donors' samples.

The chain carries TRBV9 and TRBJ2-1; 7 bases fit TRBD2. The germline V gene has CDR1 SGDLS and CDR2 YYNGEE. V was pared by 4 bases and J by 4 bases, with 8 bases of the junction left unmatched. This CDR3 region has 15 residues. CDR3 protein: CASSPTSLIYNEQFF. CDR3 nucleotide sequence: TGTGCCAGCAGCCCGACTAGCCTCATTTACAATGAGCAGTTCTTC.

This chain joins TRBV5-6 and TRBJ2-5; 7 bases are a match to TRBD1. The J call may be mistaken, given a closer DNA end match to TRBJ2-7. The germline gives CDR1 SGHDT, CDR2 YYEEEE. The CDR3 has 14 residues. The CDR3 nucleotides read TGTGCCAGCAGCTGGGGGACAGTCACCTACGAGCAGTACTTC. Encoded protein: CASSWGTVTYEQYF.

CDR3 residues: CASSRTSGAGETQYF. The CDR3, as DNA: TGTGCCAGCAGCAGGACTAGTGGGGCGGGAGAGACCCAGTACTTC. The rearrangement links TRBV9 to TRBJ2-5; 7 bases are shared with TRBD2. The V segment lost 4 bases and the J segment 4 bases; nucleotides outside the gene matches: 10. CDR1 and CDR2 (germline): SGDLS, YYNGEE. The CDR3 is 15 residues long.

The chain carries TRBV27 and TRBJ2-1, with D perhaps matching TRBD1 (5 bases). The V gene's germline CDR1 is MNHEY and CDR2 SMNVEV (reference sequence). Trimming removed 2 bases from V and 6 bases from J, with 11 bases in between. The CDR3 length is 14 residues. The CDR3, as DNA: TGTGCCAGCAGTTTAATGACAGAATTCAATGAGCAGTTCTTC. It encodes CASSLMTEFNEQFF.

The chain uses TRBV5-1 and TRBJ2-2, with 9 bases fitting TRBD1. The J segment lost 6 bases and the V segment lost 2 bases, leaving 14 bases of the junction unmatched. CDR1 is SGHRS, CDR2 YFSETQ, per germline. The CDR3 runs 18 residues. This CDR3 reads CASSFRQGDPMVAGELFF. In DNA, the CDR3 is TGCGCCAGCAGCTTCCGACAGGGGGACCCCATGGTGGCCGGGGAGCTGTTTTTT.

A note on this clone: The same CDR3 is also encoded by other DNA sequences in this sample. The J gene is TRBJ2-7, the V gene TRBV7-9, with D uncertain. The V end was cut by 4 bases, the J end by 1 base, with 5 bases between. The CDR3 has 12 residues. In germline, CDR1 is SEHNR, CDR2 FQNEAQ (reference sequence). The DNA of the CDR3 is TGTGCCAGCAGCTCGGCATCCTACGAGCAGTACTTC. The encoded protein is CASSSASYEQYF.

This clone was seen more than once but under ten times. CDR3 amino acids: CASSDVLGTGGYTF. The CDR3 DNA reads as TGTGCCAGCAGTGACGTGTTGGGAACTGGTGGCTACACCTTC. The chain recombines TRBV2 with TRBJ1-2, with unresolved D. CDR1 and CDR2 (germline): SNHLY, FYNNEI. V lost 3 bases and J 7 bases, leaving 15 bases between the germline ends. This CDR3 has 14 amino acids.

The V and J genes are TRBV28 and TRBJ2-1; 12 bases fit TRBD2. CDR3 length equals 16 residues. J was trimmed by 6 bases and V by 3 bases; bases with no gene match: 6. Germline V CDR1 and CDR2: MDHEN, SYDVKM. The CDR3 nucleotides read TGTGCCAGCAGTTTTCTAGCGGGAGGGTACGGCAATGAGCAGTTCTTC. Encoded protein: CASSFLAGGYGNEQFF.

The chain joins TRBV7-9 to TRBJ2-3; D unclear. V was clipped by 5 bases and J by 2 bases, with 8 bases between them. The CDR3 consists of 13 residues. Per germline, CDR1 SEHNR and CDR2 FQNEAQ (reference sequence). CDR3 sequence: CASSIKHTDTQYF. CDR3 coding DNA: TGTGCCAGCAGCATTAAACACACAGATACGCAGTATTTT.

The chain is built from TRBV7-3 and TRBJ2-5; 11 bases are shared with TRBD2. This CDR3 has 15 residues. Germline values: CDR1 SGHTA, CDR2 FQGTGA. The V and J ends lost 5 bases and 0 bases, in that order; junction bases with no gene match: 2. Here the CDR3 reads CASSTSGRDQETQYF. The DNA for the CDR3 is TGTGCCAGCAGCACTAGCGGGAGAGACCAAGAGACCCAGTACTTC.

This chain links TRBV7-3 with TRBJ2-4, with no clear D. V was cut by 5 bases and J by 1 base, with 12 bases left in between. The CDR3 totals 15 residues. The germline V gene encodes CDR1 SGHTA and CDR2 FQGTGA. The CDR3 here is CASSQTGAAKNIQYF. The CDR3 DNA follows: TGTGCCAGCAGCCAAACGGGTGCGGCCAAAAACATTCAGTACTTC. The entire variable domain, with the rest obtained from reference TRBV7-3 and TRBJ2-4, is as follows: GAGVSQTPSNKVTEKGKYVELRCDPISGHTALYWYRQSLGQGPEFLIYFQGTGAADDSGLPNDRFFAVRPEGSVSTLKIQRTERGDSAVYLCASSQTGAAKNIQYFGAGTRLSVL.

The CDR3 loop is CASTTRGMDSYGYTF. DNA for the CDR3: TGTGCCAGCACCACCAGGGGAATGGATAGCTATGGCTACACCTTC. The chain uses TRBV7-8 and TRBJ1-2; a weak D match, TRBD1 (6 bases). The V end lost 7 bases, the J end lost 4 bases, and 19 bases lay between the germline ends. This CDR3 spans 15 amino acids. From germline, CDR1 is SGHVS and CDR2 FQNEAQ.

The V and J genes are TRBV29-1 and TRBJ2-3; D unresolved. Trimming removed 7 bases from V and 2 bases from J, with 10 bases in between. This CDR3 has 12 amino acids. Looked up from germline, CDR1 is SQVTM and CDR2 is ANQGSEA. The CDR3 reads CSARLSTDTQYF. CDR3 DNA: TGCAGCGCGAGACTGTCCACAGATACGCAGTATTTT.

This clone was seen once. The rearrangement joins TRBV19 to TRBJ2-3; D is unclear. The CDR3 totals 13 residues. The V and J ends lost 5 bases and 5 bases respectively, with 11 bases between them. Germline CDR1 reads LNHDA; CDR2 reads SQIVND (reference sequence). CDR3 DNA sequence: TGTGCCAGTAGTCCCCGGTTCAGAGATACGCAGTATTTT. As protein: CASSPRFRDTQYF.

The V call is TRBV4-1, the J call TRBJ2-1; D is possibly TRBD2 (5 bases). Germline CDR1 and CDR2: MGHRA and YSYEKL. V lost 4 bases to trimming and J lost 4 bases, with 14 bases between them. The CDR3 length is 15 residues. The CDR3 is CASSLGLTVYNEQFF. The CDR3 DNA reads TGCGCCAGCAGCCTTGGACTTACAGTTTACAATGAGCAGTTCTTC.

The rearrangement uses TRBV6-1 and TRBJ1-1; D may be TRBD1 (5 bases). Trimming took 10 bases from V and 3 from J, leaving 9 bases between them. In germline, CDR1 is MNHNS, CDR2 SASEGT. This CDR3 region has 11 residues. The CDR3 protein is CATGGYTEAFF. In nucleotides, the CDR3 is TGTGCCACGGGGGGGTACACTGAAGCTTTCTTT.

The gene calls are TRBV5-6 and TRBJ2-5; maybe TRBD2 (8 bases). CDR3 size: 14 residues. Germline V lookup: CDR1 SGHDT, CDR2 YYEEEE. Trimming removed 4 bases at V and 5 bases at J, with 15 bases between. The CDR3 sequence: CASSVVAGQETQYF. In DNA, the CDR3 is TGTGCCAGCAGCGTCGTAGCGGGACAGGAGACCCAGTACTTC.

This chain links TRBV9 with TRBJ2-2; 10 bases agree with TRBD2. With V trimmed by 4 bases and J by 2 bases, 5 bases remained unmatched. The CDR3 runs 16 residues. Germline assignment: CDR1 SGDLS and CDR2 YYNGEE. The CDR3 nucleotides read TGTGCCAGCAGCACCAGGACTAGCGGTAACACCGGGGAGCTGTTTTTT. Residues: CASSTRTSGNTGELFF.

This clone was seen once. This chain joins TRBV13 and TRBJ2-3, with 13 bases that match TRBD2. The CDR3 extends over 17 amino acids. Germline V gene lookup returns CDR1 PRHDT and CDR2 FYEKMQ (reference sequence). Trimming cost V 10 bases and J 0 bases; bases outside gene matches: 10. The CDR3 DNA sequence: TGTGCCATCTCGGGGACTAGCGGGGACCTTAGCACAGATACGCAGTATTTT. It yields the protein CAISGTSGDLSTDTQYF.

As to this clone: The sample has other DNA sequences that encode this CDR3 too. This chain connects TRBV19 to TRBJ2-1, with 11 bases identical to TRBD2. Germline V gives CDR1 LNHDA, CDR2 SQIVND (reference sequence). The CDR3 has 14 amino acids. J gave up 9 bases and V 2 bases, and 3 bases lay outside the gene matches. The CDR3, as DNA: TGTGCCAGTAGTATATTAGCGGGAGGGGGTGAGCAGTTCTTC. Its protein product is CASSILAGGGEQFF.

The V and J genes are TRBV27 and TRBJ2-7; D is ambiguous. Trimming left V 2 bases short and J 2 bases short, with 7 bases between. CDR3 length: 13 amino acids. Germline CDR1 reads MNHEY; CDR2 reads SMNVEV (reference sequence). In DNA, the CDR3 is TGTGCCAGCAGTTTAGGGAACGCCTACGAGCAGTACTTC. Encoded protein: CASSLGNAYEQYF.

This chain uses TRBV9 with TRBJ2-2; possible D gene TRBD1, 5 bases. From germline, CDR1 is SGDLS and CDR2 YYNGEE. This CDR3 has 13 amino acids. V gave up 4 bases and J gave up 6 bases, with 10 bases separating them. The DNA of the CDR3 is TGTGCCAGCAGCCAGGGTGGGTCCGGGGAGCTGTTTTTT. Translating it yields CASSQGGSGELFF.

The rearrangement uses TRBV6-6 and TRBJ2-2, with D uncertain. V was trimmed by 2 bases and J by 0 bases, leaving 10 bases between them. The length of the CDR3 is 16 residues. Germline CDR1 is MNHNY and CDR2 is SVGAGI (reference sequence). Written as DNA, the CDR3 is TGTGCCAGCAGTTACGTCAGACCCTCGAACACCGGGGAGCTGTTTTTT. Encoded protein: CASSYVRPSNTGELFF.

V and J are TRBV11-2 and TRBJ2-1, with TRBD2 matching 12 bases. CDR1 and CDR2 from the germline V gene are SGHAT and FQNNGV. V was pared by 3 bases and J by 9 bases, with 3 bases of the junction left unmatched. CDR3 length equals 14 residues. CDR3 in amino acids: CASSFGTSGREQFF. In DNA, the CDR3 is TGTGCCAGCAGCTTTGGGACTAGCGGGCGTGAGCAGTTCTTC.

The V gene is TRBV14, the J gene TRBJ2-7; 9 bases are shared with TRBD2. Looked up from germline, CDR1 is SGHDN and CDR2 is FVKESK. The CDR3 consists of 15 residues. V shed 2 bases and J 4 bases; nucleotides not matched to a gene: 6. In nucleotides, the CDR3 is TGTGCCAGCAGCCAAATAGCGGGAGAGATATACGAGCAGTACTTC. Translation gives CASSQIAGEIYEQYF.

The rearrangement uses TRBV7-9 and TRBJ2-5; possibly TRBD1 or TRBD2 for D (7 bases each). The CDR3 spans 17 residues. The V end lost 1 base, the J end lost 1 base, and 16 bases lay between the germline ends. CDR1 is SEHNR, CDR2 FQNEAQ, per germline (reference sequence). The DNA for the CDR3 is TGTGCCAGCAGCTTAGAGGGGGCGGGAGCACCCCAAGAGACCCAGTACTTC. The encoded protein is CASSLEGAGAPQETQYF.